The T cell receptor (beta chain) under discussion was sequenced for a study of blood T cell repertoires in COVID-19. Across the whole study: The analysed material was cDNA or gDNA that came from T cells, B-cell-depleted T cells, or PBMCs.

Assay used: immunoSEQ multiplex PCR; TCRdb lists only in-frame clones, some missing. The top ten clones hold over 0.65% of a sample with fewer than 250,000 clones, nearly 95% of them seen once. A Seattle source enrolled patients during active infection and followed them longitudinally. The ends lost 3 bases at V and 3 bases at J; junction bases unmatched: 5. This CDR3 is 16 amino acids long. CDR1 LNHNV and CDR2 YYDKDF come from the germline V gene (reference sequence). This clone was detected only a few times. Sequencing was carried out using peripheral blood. The TCR sequence derives from a man in his thirties or forties with COVID-19, enrolled during active disease. This chain joins TRBV15 and TRBJ2-5; 12 nucleotides line up with TRBD1. CDR3 in DNA: TGTGCCACCAGCAGGGGACAGGGGGCTGTGAAAGAGACCCAGTACTTC. It encodes CATSRGQGAVKETQYF.